The 4 T cell receptor beta chains reported below all come from one sample, sequenced in a study of T cell responses to AZD1222 COVID-19 vaccine. Using immunoSEQ multiplex PCR, the repertoire was profiled, and TCRdb retains in-frame clones only, with some absent. The sample contains 120,000 to 150,000 clones, roughly 87% of which appear only once. The material sequenced was peripheral blood, taken 28 days after the second AZD1222 dose. These receptors were obtained from an adult who received the AZD1222 COVID-19 vaccine.

This sequence joins TRBV2 and TRBJ2-7; D might be TRBD1 (5 bases). CDR1 and CDR2 (germline): SNHLY, FYNNEI. This CDR3 has 12 amino acids. V was clipped by 4 bases and J by 6 bases, with 10 bases between them. The CDR3 spells CASSGGTGEQYF. CDR3 in DNA: TGTGCCAGCAGTGGGGGAACAGGCGAGCAGTACTTC. The entire variable domain, with the rest obtained from reference TRBV2 and TRBJ2-7, is as follows: EPEVTQTPSHQVTQMGQEVILRCVPISNHLYFYWYRQILGQKVEFLVSFYNNEISEKSEIFDDQFSVERPDGSNFTLKIRSTKLEDSAMYFCASSGGTGEQYFGPGTRLTVT.

The chain combines TRBV6-5 with TRBJ1-5; D possibly corresponds to TRBD1 (5 bases). Trimming pared 5 bases from V and 7 bases from J, leaving 15 bases between. The CDR3 loop spans 14 amino acids. Looked up from germline, CDR1 is MNHEY and CDR2 is SVGAGI. In nucleotides, the CDR3 is TGTGCCAGCAGTCCCGTCGGGGGAAGGCAGCCCCAGCATTTT. Its protein product is CASSPVGGRQPQHF.

This clone was seen more than once but under ten times. The rearrangement links TRBV18 to TRBJ2-7; the match to TRBD1 covers 9 bases. The CDR3 loop spans 13 amino acids. Germline V gives CDR1 KGHSH, CDR2 LQKENI. V shed 3 bases and J 7 bases; nucleotides not matched to a gene: 4. CDR3 bases: TGTGCCAGCTCACCGGGACAGGGAGGGGAGCAGTACTTC. This codes for CASSPGQGGEQYF.

This chain links TRBV5-8 with TRBJ1-2; D is undetermined. The CDR3 runs 14 residues. The ends were cut back, 4 bases at V and 4 bases at J, with 14 bases in the middle. Per germline, CDR1 SGHTS and CDR2 YDEGEE. The CDR3 loop reads CASSPPGPFYGYTF. CDR3 nucleotide sequence: TGTGCCAGCAGCCCACCCGGCCCTTTCTATGGCTACACCTTC.